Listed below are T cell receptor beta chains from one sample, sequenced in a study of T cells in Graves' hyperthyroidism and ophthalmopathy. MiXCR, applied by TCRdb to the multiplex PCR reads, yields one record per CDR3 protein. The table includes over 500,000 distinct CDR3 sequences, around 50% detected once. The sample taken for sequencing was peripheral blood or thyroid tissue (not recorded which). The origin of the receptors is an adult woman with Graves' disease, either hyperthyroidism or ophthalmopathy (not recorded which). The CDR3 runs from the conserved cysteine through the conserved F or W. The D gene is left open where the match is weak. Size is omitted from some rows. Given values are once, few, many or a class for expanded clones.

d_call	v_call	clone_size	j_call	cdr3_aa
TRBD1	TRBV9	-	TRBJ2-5	CASFTEDRPNQPQYF
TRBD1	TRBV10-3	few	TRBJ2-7	CAISESLGTGTYEQYF
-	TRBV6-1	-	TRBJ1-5	CASSYPGTSLGQPQHF
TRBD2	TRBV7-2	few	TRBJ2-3	CASSSQREGRDTQYF
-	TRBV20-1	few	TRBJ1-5	CSARWGEAQETQHF
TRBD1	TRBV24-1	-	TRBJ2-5	CATSDPRQGDGETQYF
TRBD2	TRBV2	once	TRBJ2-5	CASSGGGLQPQYF
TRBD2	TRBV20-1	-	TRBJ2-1	CSASPGLAGNEQFF
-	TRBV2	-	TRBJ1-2	CASDKGPINYGYTF
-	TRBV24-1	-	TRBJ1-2	CATSDPTTYGYTF
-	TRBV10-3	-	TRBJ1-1	CAISEFGDTLPFEAFF
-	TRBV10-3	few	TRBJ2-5	CAISEDGRETQYF
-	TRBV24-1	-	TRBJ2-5	CATSEGYRGGQETQYF
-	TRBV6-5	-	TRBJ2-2	CASSYMNTGELFF
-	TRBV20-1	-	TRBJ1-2	CSASTASNYGYTF
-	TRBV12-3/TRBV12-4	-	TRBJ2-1	CASSLRRDEQFF
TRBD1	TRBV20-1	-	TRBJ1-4	CSAQEWNRGQLFF
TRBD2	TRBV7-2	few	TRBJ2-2	CASSLTSSGELFF
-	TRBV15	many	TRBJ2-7	CATSRDGVGSPYEQYF
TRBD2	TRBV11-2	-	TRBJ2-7	CASSELLAGERFF